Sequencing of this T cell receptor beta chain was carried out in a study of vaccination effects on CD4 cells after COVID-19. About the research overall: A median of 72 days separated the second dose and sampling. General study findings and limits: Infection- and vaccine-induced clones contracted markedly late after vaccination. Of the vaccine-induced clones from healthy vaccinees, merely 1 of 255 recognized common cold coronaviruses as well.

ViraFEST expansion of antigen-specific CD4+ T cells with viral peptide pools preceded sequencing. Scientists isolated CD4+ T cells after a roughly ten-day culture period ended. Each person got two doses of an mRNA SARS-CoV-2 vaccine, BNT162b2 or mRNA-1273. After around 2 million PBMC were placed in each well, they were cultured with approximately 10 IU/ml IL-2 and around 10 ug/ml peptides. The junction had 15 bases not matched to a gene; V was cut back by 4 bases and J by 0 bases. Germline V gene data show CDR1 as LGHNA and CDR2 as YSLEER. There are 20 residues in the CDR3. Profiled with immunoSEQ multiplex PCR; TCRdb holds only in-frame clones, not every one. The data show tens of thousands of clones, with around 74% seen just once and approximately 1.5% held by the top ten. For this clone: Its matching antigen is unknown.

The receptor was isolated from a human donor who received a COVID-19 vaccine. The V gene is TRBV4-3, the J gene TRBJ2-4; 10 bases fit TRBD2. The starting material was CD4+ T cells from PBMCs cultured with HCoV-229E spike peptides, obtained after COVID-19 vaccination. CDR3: CASSRSGVAGGQGAKNIQYF. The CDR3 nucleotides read TGCGCCAGCAGCCGGTCCGGGGTAGCGGGGGGCCAGGGAGCCAAAAACATTCAGTACTTC.